This record covers a single T cell receptor (beta chain). Its antigen is not identified. This sample was included in a study of OX40 agonist ivuxolimab in advanced cancers. Whole-study context: Every 2 weeks, patients got intravenous ivuxolimab at one of six dose levels (0.01-10 mg/kg). Dose-escalation patients' cancers were hepatocellular carcinoma, melanoma, renal cell or head and neck cancer. Study-wide results and caveats: Clones of CD4+ and CD8+ blood T cells grew by week 6 at doses of 0.1 to 3.0 mg/kg. Expanded clones were, on average, more numerous in CD8+ T cells than in CD4+.

TCRdb's table, derived via immunoSEQ multiplex PCR, lists solely in-frame clones and lacks some. The sample lists about 110,000 clones; about 92% were seen once. The trim removed 0 bases at V and 4 bases at J, leaving 1 base unmatched. Germline V lookup: CDR1 SGDLS, CDR2 YYNGEE. The CDR3 contains 15 residues. The sequences come from CD4+ or CD8+ T cells sorted from blood, collected in a trial of the OX40 agonist ivuxolimab. The rearrangement uses TRBV9 and TRBJ2-3; 11 bases align to TRBD2. The TCR was taken from an adult with an advanced solid tumor such as melanoma, head and neck, liver or kidney cancer. This chain's CDR3 is CASSVVAGGPDTQYF. CDR3 coding DNA: TGTGCCAGCAGCGTAGTAGCGGGAGGGCCAGATACGCAGTATTTT.